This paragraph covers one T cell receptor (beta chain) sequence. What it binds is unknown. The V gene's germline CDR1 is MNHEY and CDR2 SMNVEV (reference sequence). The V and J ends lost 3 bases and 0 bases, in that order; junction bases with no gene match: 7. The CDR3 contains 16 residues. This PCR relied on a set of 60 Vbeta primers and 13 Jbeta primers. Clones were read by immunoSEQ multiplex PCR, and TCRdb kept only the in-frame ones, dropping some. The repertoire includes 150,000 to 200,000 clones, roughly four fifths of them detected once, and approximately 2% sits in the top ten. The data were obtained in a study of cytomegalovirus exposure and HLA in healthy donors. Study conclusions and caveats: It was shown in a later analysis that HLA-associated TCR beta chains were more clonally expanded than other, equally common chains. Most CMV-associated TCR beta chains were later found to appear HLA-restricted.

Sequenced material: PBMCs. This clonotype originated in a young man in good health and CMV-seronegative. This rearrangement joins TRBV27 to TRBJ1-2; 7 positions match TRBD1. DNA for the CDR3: TGTGCCAGCAGTTTCTTGGGCAGGGGGTCTAACTATGGCTACACCTTC. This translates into CASSFLGRGSNYGYTF.